Each of the 3 T cell receptor beta chains below was sequenced from the same sample in a study of cytotoxic CD8 clonotypes in ibrutinib-treated CLL (dated by TCRdb to about 2021). The intended sense of this specimen's time point label: 24 months on ibrutinib. Libraries were constructed by the immunoSEQ multiplex PCR assay. Entries here come from immuneACCESS through TCRdb and include only in-frame sequences with V and J called. Some clones fail to appear in such tables; in the studies checked, an unresolved V gene covers under half of the shortfall, and the cause of the remainder is unknown. This sample comprises 190,000 or so clones, about two thirds of them detected only once. In total, the top ten clones hold about an eighth of the sample. The material sequenced was PBMCs, taken after 24 months of ibrutinib treatment. These receptors were collected from a human donor with chronic lymphocytic leukemia.

This clone was recorded once. The chain carries TRBV5-6 and TRBJ2-3; 11 bases map to TRBD2. With V trimmed by 4 bases and J by 7 bases, 17 bases remained unmatched. Germline V gene sequence: CDR1 SGHDT, CDR2 YYEEEE. This CDR3 comprises 18 residues. This CDR3 is CASSPRMGLAVHFHTQYF. DNA for the CDR3: TGTGCCAGCAGCCCACGGATGGGACTAGCGGTCCACTTTCATACGCAGTATTTT. Variable domain in full (rest from reference TRBV5-6 and TRBJ2-3): DAGVTQSPTHLIKTRGQQVTLRCSPKSGHDTVSWYQQALGQGPQFIFQYYEEEERQRGNFPDRFSGHQFPNYSSELNVNALLLGDSALYLCASSPRMGLAVHFHTQYFGPGTRLTVL.

This rearrangement joins TRBV10-2 to TRBJ2-1, with a tentative D call TRBD2 (5 bases). V dropped 5 bases and J dropped 2 bases, with 7 bases sitting between them. CDR3 length: 13 amino acids. The germline gives CDR1 WSHSY, CDR2 SAAADI. CDR3 nucleotide sequence: TGCGCCAGCAGTTCTAGCCCCTACAATGAGCAGTTCTTC. The encoded protein is CASSSSPYNEQFF.

This sequence joins TRBV28 and TRBJ2-1; TRBD2 aligns across 12 bases. Germline V lookup: CDR1 MDHEN, CDR2 SYDVKM. J gave up 7 bases and V 2 bases, and 3 bases lay outside the gene matches. This CDR3 is built from 15 residues. CDR3 bases: TGTGCCAGCAGTTTACCCCTAGCGGGAGGGAATGAGCAGTTCTTC. As protein: CASSLPLAGGNEQFF. The full variable domain, completed using reference TRBV28 and TRBJ2-1, is DVKVTQSSRYLVKRTGEKVFLECVQDMDHENMFWYRQDPGLGLRLIYFSYDVKMKEKGDIPEGYSVSREKKERFSLILESASTNQTSMYLCASSLPLAGGNEQFFGPGTRLTVL.